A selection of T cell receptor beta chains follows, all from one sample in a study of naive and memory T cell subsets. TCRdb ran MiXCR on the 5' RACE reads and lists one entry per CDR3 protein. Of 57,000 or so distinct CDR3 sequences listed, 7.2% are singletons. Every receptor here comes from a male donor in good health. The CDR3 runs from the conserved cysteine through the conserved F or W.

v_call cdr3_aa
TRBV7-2 CAARGVGTDTQYF
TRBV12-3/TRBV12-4 CASSLLTAETQYF
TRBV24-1 CATSDSPKGAVPAKTGELFF
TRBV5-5 CASSLPGAVSGNTIYF
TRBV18 CASSQRDRGIRDTQYF
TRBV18 CASSPGDSGANVLTF
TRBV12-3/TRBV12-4 CASSFGNAEAFF
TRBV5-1 CASSLLSNTEAFF
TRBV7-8 CASSPRTGGPEETQYF
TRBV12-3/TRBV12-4 CASSLELGGQGKGVGTDTQYF
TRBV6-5 CASSRGGNRAADTQYF
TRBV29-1 CSVGRGNTIYF
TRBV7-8 CASSPLAGQGTDTQYF
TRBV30 CAWRRQEGTEAFF
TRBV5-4 CASSPRPPREHNEQFF